Following are 28 T cell receptor beta chains from one sample sequenced in a study of cytomegalovirus exposure and HLA in healthy donors. Primers: 60 Vbeta forward and 13 Jbeta reverse. Data came from immunoSEQ multiplex PCR; TCRdb stores just in-frame clones and leaves some out. The sample consists of about 160,000 clones, roughly four fifths of them appearing once. The material sequenced was PBMCs. The receptors were gathered from a woman aged 45 to 65 in good health and CMV-seronegative.

This chain joins TRBV7-3 and TRBJ2-7; 9 bases match TRBD1. The CDR3 consists of 13 residues. The V and J ends lost 4 bases and 5 bases, in that order; junction bases with no gene match: 3. Germline CDR1 reads SGHTA; CDR2 reads FQGTGA. CDR3 DNA sequence: TGTGCCAGCAGCTCAGGGACAGGGAACGAGCAGTACTTC. It yields the protein CASSSGTGNEQYF.

The chain uses TRBV30 and TRBJ2-7; D possibly corresponds to TRBD1 (6 bases). Germline-derived CDR1 and CDR2 are GTSNPN and SVGIG (reference sequence). The germline V and J ends were trimmed by 5 bases and 6 bases, with 20 bases remaining between them. CDR3 size: 14 residues. CDR3 coding DNA: TGTGCCTGGTCCCCCGGGGACAACTCCGCCGAGCAGTACTTC. Residues: CAWSPGDNSAEQYF.

On this clone: The junction shows a germline mismatch at one end, possibly a read error. V gene TRBV7-9 combines with J gene TRBJ2-2; D gene ambiguous. This CDR3 is built from 18 residues. Germline V CDR1 and CDR2: SEHNR, FQNEAQ (reference sequence). The CDR3 region has the DNA TGTTCCAGCAGCTTAGTGGCACAGACACCCGCGAACACCGGGGAGCTGTTTTTT. Translating it yields CSSSLVAQTPANTGELFF.

The gene calls are TRBV2 and TRBJ2-2; D remains ambiguous. This CDR3 has 16 residues. Germline V CDR1 and CDR2: SNHLY, FYNNEI. Trimming stripped 4 bases from V and 1 base from J, with 13 bases between. The CDR3 here is CASSGTASWNTGELFF. The CDR3 nucleotides read TGTGCCAGCAGTGGAACAGCCTCCTGGAACACCGGGGAGCTGTTTTTT. Using reference TRBV2 and TRBJ2-2 for the parts outside the CDR3, the full variable domain is EPEVTQTPSHQVTQMGQEVILRCVPISNHLYFYWYRQILGQKVEFLVSFYNNEISEKSEIFDDQFSVERPDGSNFTLKIRSTKLEDSAMYFCASSGTASWNTGELFFGEGSRLTVL.

The genes are TRBV6-5 and TRBJ2-7, with 13 positions matching TRBD2. The J call is in doubt because the DNA end fits TRBJ2-5 better. From germline, CDR1 is MNHEY and CDR2 SVGAGI. This CDR3 has 15 residues. CDR3: CASSYTSGRARTQYF. CDR3 DNA sequence: TGTGCCAGCAGTTATACTAGCGGGAGGGCCAGGACCCAGTACTTC.

The gene calls are TRBV7-9 and TRBJ1-1; a possible D gene is TRBD1 (6 bases). CDR1 is SEHNR, CDR2 FQNEAQ, per germline (reference sequence). The CDR3 totals 14 residues. V was shortened by 5 bases and J by 4 bases, with 14 bases between the two germline ends. CDR3 nucleotides: TGTGCCAGCAGCCCCCAAGGGGGAATCACTGAAGCTTTCTTT. This translates into CASSPQGGITEAFF.

The chain recombines TRBV28 with TRBJ1-4; possibly TRBD1 for D (6 bases). CDR1 is MDHEN, CDR2 SYDVKM, per germline. This CDR3 has 16 amino acids. The V gene lost 3 bases and the J gene lost 7 bases, with 18 bases spanning the gap. CDR3 sequence reads: CASSFSLGQGSEKLFF. In DNA, the CDR3 is TGTGCCAGCAGTTTTTCTCTTGGGCAGGGGAGTGAAAAACTGTTTTTT.

J is TRBJ2-7 and V is TRBV27, with 8 bases aligning to TRBD1. The CDR3 runs to 14 residues. Germline V lookup: CDR1 MNHEY, CDR2 SMNVEV (reference sequence). V lost 6 bases to trimming and J lost 2 bases; unmatched junction nucleotides: 6. The CDR3 DNA reads as TGTGCCAGCAGCACCCGACAGGGGCCCTACGAGCAGTACTTC. Protein: CASSTRQGPYEQYF.

The rearrangement links TRBV9 to TRBJ2-3; D gene uncertain. The ends were cut back, 4 bases at V and 7 bases at J, with 10 bases in the middle. The CDR3 covers 12 residues. Germline CDR1 SGDLS, CDR2 YYNGEE. CDR3 loop: CASSSNSYTQYF. The CDR3 region has the DNA TGTGCCAGCAGCAGCAACTCCTATACGCAGTATTTT.

The gene calls are TRBV5-4 and TRBJ2-5, with D uncertain. V lost 4 bases and J 7 bases, leaving 14 bases between the germline ends. The CDR3 runs to 13 residues. Germline CDR1 reads SGHNT; CDR2 reads YYREEE (reference sequence). The CDR3 loop is CASSPSSTGTQYF. Written as DNA, the CDR3 is TGTGCCAGCAGCCCAAGTAGCACTGGGACCCAGTACTTC.

This clone was seen just once. The J gene is TRBJ2-1, the V gene TRBV5-1; D may be TRBD1 (5 bases). The CDR3 has 16 residues. CDR1 is SGHRS, CDR2 YFSETQ, per germline. The germline V and J ends were trimmed by 4 bases and 8 bases, with 22 bases remaining between them. The CDR3 here is CASSRRVTLGVDEQFF. The DNA of the CDR3 is TGCGCCAGCAGCCGCCGGGTGACCCTAGGGGTTGATGAGCAGTTCTTC.

This clone has more than one count but fewer than ten. The chain combines TRBV7-3 with TRBJ1-1; 10 positions match TRBD1. The length of the CDR3 is 14 residues. Germline CDR1 reads SGHTA; CDR2 reads FQGTGA. V shed 4 bases, J shed 5 bases, and the junction held 4 bases outside the gene matches. This CDR3 is CASSSDRGGTEAFF. The CDR3 bases are TGTGCCAGCAGCTCGGACAGGGGGGGGACTGAAGCTTTCTTT. Variable domain in full (rest from reference TRBV7-3 and TRBJ1-1): GAGVSQTPSNKVTEKGKYVELRCDPISGHTALYWYRQSLGQGPEFLIYFQGTGAADDSGLPNDRFFAVRPEGSVSTLKIQRTERGDSAVYLCASSSDRGGTEAFFGQGTRLTVV.

The chain combines TRBV5-1 with TRBJ1-2, with D perhaps TRBD1 (5 bases). CDR3 size: 15 residues. Trimming left V 0 bases short and J 4 bases short, with 13 bases between. Germline loops: CDR1 SGHRS, CDR2 YFSETQ. The CDR3 protein is CASSLDSGFSYGYTF. DNA of the CDR3: TGCGCCAGCAGCTTGGACTCAGGGTTTTCCTATGGCTACACCTTC.

The V and J genes are TRBV30 and TRBJ2-7; 8 nucleotides agree with TRBD1. The ends lost 4 bases at V and 3 bases at J; junction bases unmatched: 11. Germline V gene sequence: CDR1 GTSNPN, CDR2 SVGIG (reference sequence). This CDR3 has 15 residues. The CDR3 loop reads CAWNSLGQGIYEQYF. The CDR3 bases are TGTGCCTGGAACTCACTCGGACAGGGAATCTACGAGCAGTACTTC.

The rearrangement joins TRBV28 to TRBJ1-2; D is possibly TRBD1 (5 bases). V lost 3 bases to trimming and J lost 7 bases, with 9 bases between them. The length of the CDR3 is 12 residues. CDR1 is MDHEN and CDR2 is SYDVKM in the germline V gene. CDR3 region: CASSFAGLGYTF. DNA of the CDR3: TGTGCCAGCAGTTTCGCAGGGCTTGGCTACACCTTC.

The rearrangement uses TRBV13 and TRBJ2-3, with TRBD2 as a possible D gene (6 bases). The length of the CDR3 is 16 residues. From germline, CDR1 is PRHDT and CDR2 FYEKMQ (reference sequence). V gave up 7 bases and J gave up 4 bases, with 21 bases separating them. CDR3 coding DNA: TGTGCCAGCACTTTCGGGGGTGGAGGTGGGGCAGATACGCAGTATTTT. This translates into CASTFGGGGGADTQYF.

This chain connects TRBV18 to TRBJ2-1; TRBD2 is a possible D gene (6 bases). Trimming cost V 4 bases and J 0 bases, with 10 bases left between them. The CDR3 totals 15 residues. Germline CDR1 is KGHSH and CDR2 is LQKENI. Here the CDR3 reads CASSLDGSSYNEQFF. Written as DNA, the CDR3 is TGTGCCAGCTCACTCGACGGGAGCTCCTACAATGAGCAGTTCTTC.

This clone occurred once. The chain uses TRBV5-6 and TRBJ1-6; possible D gene TRBD1, 5 bases. V was pared by 4 bases and J by 10 bases, with 15 bases between. CDR1 and CDR2 from the germline V gene are SGHDT and YYEEEE. This CDR3 has 14 residues. This CDR3 reads CASSVLQGRSPLHF. The CDR3 nucleotides are TGTGCCAGCAGCGTGCTGCAGGGTCGCTCACCCCTCCACTTT.

The V call is TRBV9, the J call TRBJ1-2; 8 bases align to TRBD1. Trimming cost V 6 bases and J 8 bases; bases outside gene matches: 6. Germline-derived CDR1 and CDR2 are SGDLS and YYNGEE. There are 12 residues in the CDR3. The DNA for the CDR3 is TGTGCCAGCAACCAGGGGGCTTACGGCTACACCTTC. Its protein is CASNQGAYGYTF. The complete variable domain, with remaining parts taken from reference TRBV9 and TRBJ1-2, reads DSGVTQTPKHLITATGQRVTLRCSPRSGDLSVYWYQQSLDQGLQFLIQYYNGEERAKGNILERFSAQQFPDLHSELNLSSLELGDSALYFCASNQGAYGYTFGSGTRLTVV.

This rearrangement joins TRBV7-3 to TRBJ1-2; TRBD1 matches 7 bases. Germline V gene data show CDR1 as SGHTA and CDR2 as FQGTGA. Losses at the gene ends were 4 bases for V and 5 bases for J; bases not matched to a gene: 7. This CDR3 region has 14 residues. DNA for the CDR3: TGTGCCAGCAGCTCCTCCGGGACAGCATATGGCTACACCTTC. This sequence encodes CASSSSGTAYGYTF.

The chain has TRBV30 and TRBJ1-4; D unresolved. Trimming cost V 0 bases and J 7 bases, with 6 bases left between them. The CDR3 has 12 residues. Germline V gene data show CDR1 as GTSNPN and CDR2 as SVGIG (reference sequence). The CDR3 sequence: CAWSVVSEKLFF. DNA for the CDR3: TGTGCCTGGAGTGTTGTGAGTGAAAAACTGTTTTTT. Complete variable domain (other parts from reference TRBV30 and TRBJ1-4): SQTIHQWPATLVQPVGSPLSLECTVEGTSNPNLYWYRQAAGRGLQLLFYSVGIGQISSEVPQNLSASRPQDRQFILSSKKLLLSDSGFYLCAWSVVSEKLFFGSGTQLSVL.

This sequence joins TRBV28 and TRBJ2-7, with D tentatively TRBD2 (6 bases). CDR3 size: 13 residues. Germline V lookup: CDR1 MDHEN, CDR2 SYDVKM. V lost 5 bases to trimming and J lost 3 bases, with 11 bases between them. CDR3 in amino acids: CASSRSGVYEQYF. The CDR3 DNA follows: TGTGCCAGCAGTCGATCGGGAGTCTACGAGCAGTACTTC.

This chain uses TRBV28 with TRBJ1-2, with 7 bases fitting TRBD1. This CDR3 is 16 amino acids long. Germline trimming cut 5 bases from V and 7 bases from J; bases unmatched to any gene: 16. Looked up from germline, CDR1 is MDHEN and CDR2 is SYDVKM. CDR3 protein: CASSVGTVLLEGGYTF. CDR3 nucleotides: TGTGCCAGCAGTGTCGGGACAGTGCTCCTAGAGGGTGGCTACACCTTC.

The chain couples TRBV5-1 to TRBJ2-1, with TRBD1 identical over 7 bases. The CDR3 spans 14 residues. V shed 1 base, J shed 8 bases, and the junction held 6 bases outside the gene matches. Germline lookup yields CDR1 SGHRS and CDR2 YFSETQ. CDR3 sequence (DNA): TGCGCCAGCAGCTTGAGACAGGGTGGCGATGAGCAGTTCTTC. This codes for CASSLRQGGDEQFF.

The V and J genes are TRBV4-1 and TRBJ2-5; D uncertain. The last part of the DNA fits TRBJ2-7 better; the J call may be wrong. Germline V CDR1 and CDR2: MGHRA, YSYEKL. The CDR3 sequence is 16 residues long. CDR3 residues: CASSQLDPGSSNEQYF. CDR3 nucleotides: TGCGCCAGCAGCCAACTTGACCCAGGTTCTTCCAACGAGCAGTACTTC.

The chain employs TRBV29-1 and TRBJ2-3; TRBD2 aligns across 10 bases. The CDR3 length is 15 residues. Germline V CDR1 and CDR2: SQVTM, ANQGSEA. V lost 4 bases and J lost 3; bases outside the gene matches: 7. CDR3 DNA sequence: TGCAGCGTTGTCCTAGCGGGAGAAAGAACAGATACGCAGTATTTT. Translating it yields CSVVLAGERTDTQYF.

The chain uses TRBV27 and TRBJ1-2, with D maybe TRBD1 (5 bases). The CDR3 is 14 amino acids. Between the trimmed V and J ends, which lost 5 bases and 8 bases, there was a span of 18 bases. Per the germline V gene, CDR1 is MNHEY and CDR2 is SMNVEV (reference sequence). The CDR3 nucleotides read TGTGCCAGCAGTCCTGATATGGGGCCCAGAGGCTACACCTTC. This sequence encodes CASSPDMGPRGYTF.

The V and J genes are TRBV6-5 and TRBJ2-7; 12 bases line up with TRBD2. This CDR3 is 14 amino acids long. The J segment lost 5 bases and the V segment lost 6 bases, leaving 5 bases of the junction unmatched. Germline values: CDR1 MNHEY, CDR2 SVGAGI. In DNA form, the CDR3 reads TGTGCCAGCAGCCTAGCGGGAGGGAATCACGAGCAGTACTTC. As protein: CASSLAGGNHEQYF.